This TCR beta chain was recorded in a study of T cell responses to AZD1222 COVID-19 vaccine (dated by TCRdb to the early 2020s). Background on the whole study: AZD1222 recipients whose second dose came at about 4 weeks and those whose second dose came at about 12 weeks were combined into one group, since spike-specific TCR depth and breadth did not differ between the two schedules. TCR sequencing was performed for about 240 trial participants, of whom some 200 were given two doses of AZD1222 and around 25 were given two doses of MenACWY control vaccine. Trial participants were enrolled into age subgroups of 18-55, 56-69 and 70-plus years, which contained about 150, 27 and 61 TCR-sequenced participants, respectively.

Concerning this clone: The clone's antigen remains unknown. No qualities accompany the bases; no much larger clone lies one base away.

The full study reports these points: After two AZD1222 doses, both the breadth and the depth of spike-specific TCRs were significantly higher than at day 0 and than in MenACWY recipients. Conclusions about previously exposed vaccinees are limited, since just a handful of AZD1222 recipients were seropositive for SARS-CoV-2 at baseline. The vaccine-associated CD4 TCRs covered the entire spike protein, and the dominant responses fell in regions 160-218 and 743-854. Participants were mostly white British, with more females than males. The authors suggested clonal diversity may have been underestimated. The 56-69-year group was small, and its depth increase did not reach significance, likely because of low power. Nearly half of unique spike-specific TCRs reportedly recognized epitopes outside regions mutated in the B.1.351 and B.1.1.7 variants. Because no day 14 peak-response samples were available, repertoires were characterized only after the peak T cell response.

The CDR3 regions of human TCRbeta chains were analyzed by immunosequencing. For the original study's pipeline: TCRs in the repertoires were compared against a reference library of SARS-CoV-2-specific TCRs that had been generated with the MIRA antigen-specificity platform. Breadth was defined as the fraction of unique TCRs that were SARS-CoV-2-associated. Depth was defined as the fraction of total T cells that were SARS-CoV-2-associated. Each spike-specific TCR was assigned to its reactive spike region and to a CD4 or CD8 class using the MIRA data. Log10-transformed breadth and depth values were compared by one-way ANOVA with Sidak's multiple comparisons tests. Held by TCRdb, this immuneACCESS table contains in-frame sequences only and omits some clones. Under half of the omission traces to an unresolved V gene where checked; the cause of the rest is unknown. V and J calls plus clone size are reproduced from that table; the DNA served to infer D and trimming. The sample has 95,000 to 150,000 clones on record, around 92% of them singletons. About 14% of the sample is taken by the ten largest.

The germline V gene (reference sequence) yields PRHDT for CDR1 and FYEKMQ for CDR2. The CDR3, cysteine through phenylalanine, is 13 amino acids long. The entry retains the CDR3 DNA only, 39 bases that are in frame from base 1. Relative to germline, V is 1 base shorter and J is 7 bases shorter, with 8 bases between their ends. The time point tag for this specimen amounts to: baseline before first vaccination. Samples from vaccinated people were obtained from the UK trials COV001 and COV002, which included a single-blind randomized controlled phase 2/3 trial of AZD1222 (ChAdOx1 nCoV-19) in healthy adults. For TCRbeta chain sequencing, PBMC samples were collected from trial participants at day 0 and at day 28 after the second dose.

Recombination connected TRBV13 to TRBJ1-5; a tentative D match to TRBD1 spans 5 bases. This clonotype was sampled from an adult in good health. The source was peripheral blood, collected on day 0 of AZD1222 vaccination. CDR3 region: CASSLEGAQPQHF. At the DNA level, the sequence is TGTGCCAGCAGCTTAGAAGGGGCCCAGCCCCAGCATTTT.